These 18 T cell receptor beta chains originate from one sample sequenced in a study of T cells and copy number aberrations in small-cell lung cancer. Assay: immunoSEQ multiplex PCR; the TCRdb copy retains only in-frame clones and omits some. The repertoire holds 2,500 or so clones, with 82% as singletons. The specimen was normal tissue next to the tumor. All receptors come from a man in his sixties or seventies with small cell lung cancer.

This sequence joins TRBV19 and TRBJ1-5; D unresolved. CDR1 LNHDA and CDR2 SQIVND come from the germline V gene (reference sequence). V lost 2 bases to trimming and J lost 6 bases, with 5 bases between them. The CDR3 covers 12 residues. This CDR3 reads CASSISGQPQHF. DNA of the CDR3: TGTGCCAGTAGTATATCCGGTCAGCCCCAGCATTTT.

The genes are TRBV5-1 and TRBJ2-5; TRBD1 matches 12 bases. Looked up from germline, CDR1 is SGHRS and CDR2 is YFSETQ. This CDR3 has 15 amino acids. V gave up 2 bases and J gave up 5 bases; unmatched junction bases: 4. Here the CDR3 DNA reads TGCGCCAGCAGCTTTGGGACAGGGGGCGAGGAGACCCAGTACTTC. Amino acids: CASSFGTGGEETQYF. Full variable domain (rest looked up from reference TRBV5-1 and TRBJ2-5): KAGVTQTPRYLIKTRGQQVTLSCSPISGHRSVSWYQQTPGQGLQFLFEYFSETQRNKGNFPGRFSGRQFSNSRSEMNVSTLELGDSALYLCASSFGTGGEETQYFGPGTRLLVL.

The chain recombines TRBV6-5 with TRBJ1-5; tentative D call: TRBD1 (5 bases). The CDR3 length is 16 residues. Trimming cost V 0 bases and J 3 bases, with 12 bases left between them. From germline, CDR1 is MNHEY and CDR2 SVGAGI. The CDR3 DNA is TGTGCCAGCAGTTACTCAGGTCCAGGGCCCAATCAGCCCCAGCATTTT. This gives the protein CASSYSGPGPNQPQHF.

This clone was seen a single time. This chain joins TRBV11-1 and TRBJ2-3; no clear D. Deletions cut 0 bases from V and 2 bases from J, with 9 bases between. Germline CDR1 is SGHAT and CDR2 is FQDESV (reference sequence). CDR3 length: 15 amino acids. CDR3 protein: CASSLAGSDTDTQYF. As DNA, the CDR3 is TGTGCCAGCAGCTTAGCTGGGTCTGACACAGATACGCAGTATTTT.

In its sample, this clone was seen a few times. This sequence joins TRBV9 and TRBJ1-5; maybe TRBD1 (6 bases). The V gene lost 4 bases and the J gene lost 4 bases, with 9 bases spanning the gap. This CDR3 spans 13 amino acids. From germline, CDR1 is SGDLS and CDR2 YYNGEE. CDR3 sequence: CASSKGGNQPQHF. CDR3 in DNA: TGTGCCAGCAGCAAAGGGGGGAATCAGCCCCAGCATTTT. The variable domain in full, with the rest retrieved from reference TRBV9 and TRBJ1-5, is DSGVTQTPKHLITATGQRVTLRCSPRSGDLSVYWYQQSLDQGLQFLIQYYNGEERAKGNILERFSAQQFPDLHSELNLSSLELGDSALYFCASSKGGNQPQHFGDGTRLSIL.

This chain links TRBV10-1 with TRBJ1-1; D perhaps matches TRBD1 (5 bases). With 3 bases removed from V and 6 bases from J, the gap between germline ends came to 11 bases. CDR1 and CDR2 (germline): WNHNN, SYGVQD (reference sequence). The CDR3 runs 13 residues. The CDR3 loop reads CASSDRVEAEAFF. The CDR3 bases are TGCGCCAGCAGTGACAGGGTAGAGGCTGAAGCTTTCTTT.

The CDR3: CASSPYIHVLDEQYF. The CDR3 DNA reads as TGTGCCAGCAGTCCGTATATACACGTGTTAGACGAGCAGTACTTC. V gene TRBV21-1 combines with J gene TRBJ2-7. TRBV21-1 constitutes a pseudogene. The CDR3 runs to 15 residues.

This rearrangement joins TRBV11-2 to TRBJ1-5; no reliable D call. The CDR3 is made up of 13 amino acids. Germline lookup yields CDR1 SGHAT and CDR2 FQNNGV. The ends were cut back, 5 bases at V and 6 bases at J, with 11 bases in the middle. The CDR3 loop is CASSETRGQPQHF. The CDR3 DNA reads TGTGCCAGCAGCGAGACCCGTGGTCAGCCCCAGCATTTT.

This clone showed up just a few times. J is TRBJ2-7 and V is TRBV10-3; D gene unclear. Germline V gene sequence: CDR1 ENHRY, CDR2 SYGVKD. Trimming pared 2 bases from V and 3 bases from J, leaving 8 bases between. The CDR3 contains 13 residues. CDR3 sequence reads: CAISEGPGYEQYV. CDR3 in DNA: TGTGCCATCAGTGAGGGTCCAGGCTACGAGCAGTACGTC.

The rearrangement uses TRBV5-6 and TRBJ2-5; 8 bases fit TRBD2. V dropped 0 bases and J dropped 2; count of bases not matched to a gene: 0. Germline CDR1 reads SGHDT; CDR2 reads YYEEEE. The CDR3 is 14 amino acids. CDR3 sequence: CASSLGGGQETQYF. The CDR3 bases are TGTGCCAGCAGCTTGGGCGGGGGGCAAGAGACCCAGTACTTC.

This CDR3 is CASSFVGLAIGSYNEQFF. DNA of the CDR3: TGCGCCAGCAGCTTCGTGGGACTAGCAATCGGGTCCTACAATGAGCAGTTCTTC. This chain joins TRBV5-1 and TRBJ2-1, with 9 positions matching TRBD2. Germline values: CDR1 SGHRS, CDR2 YFSETQ. The J segment lost 1 base and the V segment lost 2 bases, leaving 10 bases of the junction unmatched. This CDR3 is built from 18 residues.

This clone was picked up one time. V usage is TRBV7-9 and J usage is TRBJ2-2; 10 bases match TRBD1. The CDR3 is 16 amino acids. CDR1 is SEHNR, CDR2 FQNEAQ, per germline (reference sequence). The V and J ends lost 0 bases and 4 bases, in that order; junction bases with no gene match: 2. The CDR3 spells CASSLAGTGATGELFF. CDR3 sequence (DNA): TGTGCCAGCAGCTTAGCGGGGACAGGGGCCACCGGGGAGCTGTTTTTT.

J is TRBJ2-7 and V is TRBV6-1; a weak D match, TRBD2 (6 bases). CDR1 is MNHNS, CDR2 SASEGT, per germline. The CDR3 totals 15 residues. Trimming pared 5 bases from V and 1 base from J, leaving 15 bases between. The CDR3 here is CASSNRDSPSYEQYV. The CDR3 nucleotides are TGTGCCAGCAGTAACCGGGACTCGCCGTCCTACGAGCAGTACGTC.

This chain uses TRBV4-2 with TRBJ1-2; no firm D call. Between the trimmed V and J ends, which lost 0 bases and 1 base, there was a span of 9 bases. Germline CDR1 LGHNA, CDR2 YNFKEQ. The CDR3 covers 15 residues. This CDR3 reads CASSQEDRNNYGYTF. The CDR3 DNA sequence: TGTGCCAGCAGCCAAGAAGATAGGAATAACTATGGCTACACCTTC.

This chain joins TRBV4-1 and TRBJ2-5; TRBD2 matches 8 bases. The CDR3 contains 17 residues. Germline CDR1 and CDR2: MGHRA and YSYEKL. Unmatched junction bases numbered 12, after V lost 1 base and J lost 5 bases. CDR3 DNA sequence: TGCGCCAGCAGCCAAGGCCCGGGACTAGAGGTAGTTGAGACCCAGTACTTC. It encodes CASSQGPGLEVVETQYF.

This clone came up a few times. CDR3: CAWRAGTGGGYGYTF. In DNA form, the CDR3 reads TGTGCCTGGAGGGCCGGGACAGGGGGCGGCTATGGCTACACCTTC. The rearrangement links TRBV30 to TRBJ1-2; 12 positions match TRBD1. The CDR3 spans 15 residues. Germline CDR1 GTSNPN, CDR2 SVGIG (reference sequence). J was trimmed by 4 bases and V by 3 bases; bases with no gene match: 6.

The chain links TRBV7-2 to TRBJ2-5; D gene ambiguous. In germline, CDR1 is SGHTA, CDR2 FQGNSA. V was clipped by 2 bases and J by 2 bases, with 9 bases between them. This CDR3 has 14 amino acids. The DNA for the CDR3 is TGTGCCAGCAGCTTACAAAGCGCGCAAGAGACCCAGTACTTC. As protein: CASSLQSAQETQYF.

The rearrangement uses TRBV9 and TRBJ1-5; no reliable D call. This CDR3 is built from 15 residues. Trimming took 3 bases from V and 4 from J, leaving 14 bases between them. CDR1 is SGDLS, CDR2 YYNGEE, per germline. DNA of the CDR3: TGTGCCAGCAGCGAAGCAGGCGGGCCGAATCAGCCCCAGCATTTT. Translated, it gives CASSEAGGPNQPQHF.